The clone carrying this TCR beta chain occurred once. Assay used: immunoSEQ multiplex PCR; TCRdb lists only in-frame clones, some missing. The sample lists approximately 65,000 clones, roughly nine tenths seen once, with 3.4% in the top ten. The source of the sample is a study of PD-L1 blockade in urothelial cancer. Germline loops: CDR1 SGHTA, CDR2 FQGNSA. Trimming took 7 bases from V and 2 from J, leaving 16 bases between them. The CDR3 totals 15 residues. The sequencing here drew on PBMCs, taken around atezolizumab (anti-PD-L1) treatment. This clonotype was sampled from a man in his sixties with urothelial cancer. The rearrangement links TRBV7-2 to TRBJ2-3; possible D gene TRBD1, 5 bases. CDR3 coding DNA: TGTGCCAGCACCACCAGGGCCGGCATCACAGATACGCAGTATTTT. Protein product: CASTTRAGITDTQYF.